The rows below give T cell receptor beta chains drawn from one sample of a study of prognosis after radiotherapy for stage I lung cancer. TCRdb independently ran MiXCR on the multiplex PCR reads; one entry per CDR3 protein. In the table there are roughly 26,000 distinct CDR3 sequences, about 30% of which are singletons. Here the sequenced sample was PBMCs, taken before or after stereotactic body radiation therapy (not recorded which). Receptor source: a donor of 50 years or more with non-small cell lung cancer. The CDR3 runs from the conserved cysteine through the conserved F or W. The D gene is left open where the match is weak. Rows give clone size only sometimes, using once, few, many, or a class for an expanded clone.

V gene,clone size,D gene,J gene,CDR3 protein,CDR3 DNA
TRBV19,many,NA,TRBJ1-4,CASSNRDPPGELFF,TGTGCCAGTAGTAACCGGGACCCCCCTGGGGAACTGTTTTTT
TRBV13,many,TRBD2,TRBJ2-3,CASSGGETSGRAVDTQYF,TGTGCCAGCAGTGGAGGGGAGACTAGCGGGAGGGCCGTAGATACGCAGTATTTT
TRBV19,NA,TRBD1,TRBJ1-6,CASSPKQGAGSPIHF,TGTGCCAGTAGTCCAAAACAGGGGGCAGGTTCACCCATCCACTTT
TRBV20-1,many,NA,TRBJ1-2,CSAREGTNGYTF,TGCAGTGCTAGAGAAGGGACCAATGGCTACACCTTC
TRBV18,few,NA,TRBJ1-1,CASSPEVGGIKNTEAFF,TGTGCCAGCTCACCGGAGGTAGGGGGTATTAAGAACACTGAAGCTTTCTTT
TRBV5-6,many,NA,TRBJ1-6,CASSLVDSPLHF,TGTGCCAGCAGTCTCGTAGACTCACCCCTCCACTTT
TRBV28,many,TRBD1,TRBJ1-2,CASSLWTGGNYGYTF,TGTGCCAGCAGTTTATGGACAGGGGGAAACTATGGCTACACCTTC
TRBV20-1,NA,TRBD2,TRBJ2-5,CSARDGLAGGLGETQYF,TGCAGTGCTAGAGACGGACTAGCGGGGGGGCTGGGGGAGACCCAGTACTTC
TRBV3-1,many,NA,TRBJ2-3,CASSPLGVGTDTQYF,TGTGCCAGCAGCCCGCTTGGGGTAGGGACAGATACGCAGTATTTT
TRBV6-4,NA,NA,TRBJ1-2,CAGRTARCDGYTF,TGTGCCGGCAGGACCGCGCGCTGTGATGGCTACACCTTC
TRBV6-1,NA,TRBD1,TRBJ2-3,CASRISRGPFTDTQYF,TGTGCCAGCAGGATCAGCAGGGGGCCGTTCACAGATACGCAGTATTTT
TRBV18,many,NA,TRBJ1-5,CASSLYRTSDQPQHF,TGTGCCAGCTCACTATACAGGACGAGTGATCAGCCCCAGCATTTT
TRBV19,many,TRBD1,TRBJ1-6,CASSISGTGNNSPLHF,TGTGCCAGTAGTATCTCCGGGACAGGGAATAATTCACCCCTCCACTTT
TRBV5-1,many,TRBD2,TRBJ2-3,CASSKTGLAGTDTQYF,TGCGCCAGCAGCAAAACCGGACTAGCCGGCACGGATACGCAGTATTTT
TRBV13,many,TRBD1,TRBJ2-3,CASSFRQGGTQYF,TGTGCCAGCAGCTTTCGACAGGGTGGGACGCAGTATTTT
TRBV20-1,many,NA,TRBJ2-3,CSARDRRAASTDTQYF,TGCAGTGCTAGAGATCGAAGGGCGGCAAGCACAGATACGCAGTATTTT
TRBV20-1,many,NA,TRBJ1-5,CSARSRTGNQPQHF,TGCAGTGCTAGATCAAGGACAGGCAATCAGCCCCAGCATTTT
TRBV7-8,many,NA,TRBJ1-5,CASSLEASNQPQHF,TGTGCCAGCAGCTTAGAAGCTAGCAATCAGCCCCAGCATTTT